These 2 T cell receptor beta chains were all obtained from the same sample, sequenced in a study of shared clonotypes between healthy human individuals. Profiled with immunoSEQ multiplex PCR; TCRdb holds only in-frame clones, not every one. The sample carries roughly 1,100,000 clones, around 74% recorded once. The specimen sequenced was memory CD4+ T cells sorted from blood. Subset defined: CD45RA-negative fraction. Receptors were obtained from a man between 18 and 35 years old in good health.

There are a few counts of this clone. The rearrangement joins TRBV5-4 to TRBJ2-5; 14 bases are a match to TRBD2. V shed 4 bases and J 3 bases; nucleotides not matched to a gene: 5. The CDR3 runs 16 residues. Germline V gene lookup returns CDR1 SGHNT and CDR2 YYREEE (reference sequence). The CDR3 is CASSPGLAGEKETQYF. The CDR3 bases are TGTGCCAGCAGCCCGGGACTAGCGGGGGAGAAAGAGACCCAGTACTTC.

The gene calls are TRBV19 and TRBJ2-7; 10 nucleotides align to TRBD2. Germline assignment: CDR1 LNHDA and CDR2 SQIVND (reference sequence). CDR3 length: 13 amino acids. J was trimmed by 7 bases and V by 6 bases; bases with no gene match: 6. The CDR3 DNA sequence: TGTGCCAGTAGGTCCAGCGGGAGGGCTGAGCAGTACTTC. Residues: CASRSSGRAEQYF. Full variable domain (rest looked up from reference TRBV19 and TRBJ2-7): DGGITQSPKYLFRKEGQNVTLSCEQNLNHDAMYWYRQDPGQGLRLIYYSQIVNDFQKGDIAEGYSVSREKKESFPLTVTSAQKNPTAFYLCASRSSGRAEQYFGPGTRLTVT.